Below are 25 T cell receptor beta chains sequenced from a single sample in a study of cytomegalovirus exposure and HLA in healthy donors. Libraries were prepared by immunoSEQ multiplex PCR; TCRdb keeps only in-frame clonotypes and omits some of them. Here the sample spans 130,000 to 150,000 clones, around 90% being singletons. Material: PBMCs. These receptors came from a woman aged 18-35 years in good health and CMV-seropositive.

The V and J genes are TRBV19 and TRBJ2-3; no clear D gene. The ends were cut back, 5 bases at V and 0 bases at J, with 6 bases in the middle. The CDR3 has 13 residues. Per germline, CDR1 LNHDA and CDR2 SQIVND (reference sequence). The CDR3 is CASSLASTDTQYF. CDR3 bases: TGTGCCAGTAGTTTGGCCAGCACAGATACGCAGTATTTT.

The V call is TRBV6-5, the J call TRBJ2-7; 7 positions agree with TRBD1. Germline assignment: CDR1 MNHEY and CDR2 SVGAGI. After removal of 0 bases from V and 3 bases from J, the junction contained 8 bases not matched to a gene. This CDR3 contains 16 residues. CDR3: CASSYSARQGYYEQYF. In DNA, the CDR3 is TGTGCCAGCAGTTACTCCGCTCGACAGGGTTACTACGAGCAGTACTTC.

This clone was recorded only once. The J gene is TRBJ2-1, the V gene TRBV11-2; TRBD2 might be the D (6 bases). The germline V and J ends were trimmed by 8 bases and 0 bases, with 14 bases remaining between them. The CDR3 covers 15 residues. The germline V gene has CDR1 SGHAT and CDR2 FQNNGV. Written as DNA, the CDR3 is TGTGCCAGCGGTTTAGAGGACTACTCCTACAATGAGCAGTTCTTC. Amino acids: CASGLEDYSYNEQFF. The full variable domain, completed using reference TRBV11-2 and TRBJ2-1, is EAGVAQSPRYKIIEKRQSVAFWCNPISGHATLYWYQQILGQGPKLLIQFQNNGVVDDSQLPKDRFSAERLKGVDSTLKIQPAKLEDSAVYLCASGLEDYSYNEQFFGPGTRLTVL.

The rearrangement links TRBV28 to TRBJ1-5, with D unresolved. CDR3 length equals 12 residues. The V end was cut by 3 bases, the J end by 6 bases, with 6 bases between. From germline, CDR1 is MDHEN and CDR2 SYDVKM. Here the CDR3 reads CASSFWAQPQHF. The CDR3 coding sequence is TGTGCCAGCAGTTTTTGGGCTCAGCCCCAGCATTTT.

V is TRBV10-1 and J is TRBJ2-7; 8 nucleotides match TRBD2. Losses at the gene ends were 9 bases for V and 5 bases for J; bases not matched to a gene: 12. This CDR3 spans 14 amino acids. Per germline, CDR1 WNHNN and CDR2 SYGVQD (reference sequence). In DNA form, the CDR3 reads TGCGCCAGAACCTACCTTGCGGGGGGCGACGAGCAGTACTTC. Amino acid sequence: CARTYLAGGDEQYF.

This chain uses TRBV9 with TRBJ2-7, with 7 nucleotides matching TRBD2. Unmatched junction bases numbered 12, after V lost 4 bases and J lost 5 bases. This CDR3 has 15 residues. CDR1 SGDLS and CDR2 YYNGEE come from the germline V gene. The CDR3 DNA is TGTGCCAGCAGCCTCGGGGGGACCCGAGGCCACGAGCAGTACTTC. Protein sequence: CASSLGGTRGHEQYF.

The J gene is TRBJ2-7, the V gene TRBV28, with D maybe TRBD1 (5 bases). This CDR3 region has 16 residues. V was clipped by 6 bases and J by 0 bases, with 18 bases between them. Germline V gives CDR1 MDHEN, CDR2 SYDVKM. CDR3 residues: CASRMNRWPSSYEQYF. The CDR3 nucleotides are TGTGCCAGCAGAATGAACAGGTGGCCTAGCTCCTACGAGCAGTACTTC.

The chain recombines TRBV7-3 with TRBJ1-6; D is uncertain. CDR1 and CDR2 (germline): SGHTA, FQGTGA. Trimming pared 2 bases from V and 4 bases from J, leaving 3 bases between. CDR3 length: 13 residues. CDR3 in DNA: TGTGCCAGCAGCTTACAATATAATTCACCCCTCCACTTT. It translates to CASSLQYNSPLHF.

CDR3 sequence (DNA): TGTGCCAGCAGCTTGGGCCCCCCCGGGGTGACAGGGGGCAGCAGCTACACCTTC. Protein sequence: CASSLGPPGVTGGSSYTF. This chain links TRBV7-2 with TRBJ1-2, with TRBD1 matching 10 bases. The ends lost 3 bases at V and 9 bases at J; junction bases unmatched: 19. This CDR3 comprises 18 residues. Per germline, CDR1 SGHTA and CDR2 FQGNSA.

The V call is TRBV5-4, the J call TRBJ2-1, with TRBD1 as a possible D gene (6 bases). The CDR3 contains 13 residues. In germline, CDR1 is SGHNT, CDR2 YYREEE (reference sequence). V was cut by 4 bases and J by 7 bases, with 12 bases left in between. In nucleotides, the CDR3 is TGTGCCAGCAGCACAAAACAGGGTAATGAGCAGTTCTTC. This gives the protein CASSTKQGNEQFF.

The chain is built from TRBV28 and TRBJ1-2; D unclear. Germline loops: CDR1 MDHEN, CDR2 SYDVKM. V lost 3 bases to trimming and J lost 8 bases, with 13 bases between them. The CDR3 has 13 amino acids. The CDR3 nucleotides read TGTGCCAGCAGTTTGGGCACTCTTAGGGGCTACACCTTC. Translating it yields CASSLGTLRGYTF.

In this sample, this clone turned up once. CDR3 bases: TGTGCCAGCAGCTTAAATACGGGGATTCCCTATGGCTACACCTTC. Its protein is CASSLNTGIPYGYTF. This chain joins TRBV7-9 and TRBJ1-2; no reliable D call. Trimming cost V 2 bases and J 4 bases, with 14 bases left between them. The CDR3 is 15 amino acids. Germline CDR1 reads SEHNR; CDR2 reads FQNEAQ (reference sequence). The variable domain in full, with the rest retrieved from reference TRBV7-9 and TRBJ1-2, is DTGVSQNPRHKITKRGQNVTFRCDPISEHNRLYWYRQTLGQGPEFLTYFQNEAQLEKSRLLSDRFSAERPKGSFSTLEIQRTEQGDSAMYLCASSLNTGIPYGYTFGSGTRLTVV.

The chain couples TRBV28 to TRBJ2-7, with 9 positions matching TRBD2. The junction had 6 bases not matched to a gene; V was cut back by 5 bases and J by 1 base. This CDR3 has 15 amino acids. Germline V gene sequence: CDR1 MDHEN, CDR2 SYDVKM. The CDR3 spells CASSEGTSLSYEQYF. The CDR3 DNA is TGTGCCAGCAGTGAAGGGACTAGCCTGTCCTACGAGCAGTACTTC.

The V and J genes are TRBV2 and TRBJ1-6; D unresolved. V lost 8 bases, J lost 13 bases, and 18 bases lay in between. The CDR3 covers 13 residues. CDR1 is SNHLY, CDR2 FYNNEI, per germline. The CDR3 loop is CASCGEGTSPLHF. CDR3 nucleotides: TGTGCCAGCTGCGGGGAGGGTACTTCTCCCCTCCACTTT. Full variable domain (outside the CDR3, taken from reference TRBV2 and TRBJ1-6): EPEVTQTPSHQVTQMGQEVILRCVPISNHLYFYWYRQILGQKVEFLVSFYNNEISEKSEIFDDQFSVERPDGSNFTLKIRSTKLEDSAMYFCASCGEGTSPLHFGNGTRLTVT.

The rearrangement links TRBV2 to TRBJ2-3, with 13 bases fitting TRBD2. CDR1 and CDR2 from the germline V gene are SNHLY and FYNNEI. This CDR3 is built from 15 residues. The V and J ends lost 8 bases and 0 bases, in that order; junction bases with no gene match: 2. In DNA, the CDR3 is TGTGCCAGCGGACTAGCGGGAGTTAGCACAGATACGCAGTATTTT. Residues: CASGLAGVSTDTQYF.

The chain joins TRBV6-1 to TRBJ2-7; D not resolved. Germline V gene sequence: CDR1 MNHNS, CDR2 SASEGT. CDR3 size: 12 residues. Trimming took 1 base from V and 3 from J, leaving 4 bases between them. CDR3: CASSEGGYEQYF. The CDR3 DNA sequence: TGTGCCAGCAGTGAAGGCGGCTACGAGCAGTACTTC.

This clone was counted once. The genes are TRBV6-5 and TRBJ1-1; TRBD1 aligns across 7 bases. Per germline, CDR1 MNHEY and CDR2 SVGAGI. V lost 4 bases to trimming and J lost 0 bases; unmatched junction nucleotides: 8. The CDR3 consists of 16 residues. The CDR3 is CASSSRGGKLNTEAFF. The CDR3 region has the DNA TGTGCCAGCAGTTCCCGAGGGGGCAAGCTGAACACTGAAGCTTTCTTT.

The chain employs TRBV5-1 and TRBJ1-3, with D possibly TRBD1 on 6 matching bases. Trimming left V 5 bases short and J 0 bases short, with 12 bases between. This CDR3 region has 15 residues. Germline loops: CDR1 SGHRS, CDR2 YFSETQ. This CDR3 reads CASSFETGSGNTIYF. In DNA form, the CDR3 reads TGCGCCAGCAGTTTCGAGACAGGCTCTGGAAACACCATATATTTT.

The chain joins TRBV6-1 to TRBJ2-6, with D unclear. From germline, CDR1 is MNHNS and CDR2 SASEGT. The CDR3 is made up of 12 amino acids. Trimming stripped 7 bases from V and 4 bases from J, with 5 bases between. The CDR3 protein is CASTSGANVLTF. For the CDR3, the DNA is TGTGCCAGCACGTCGGGGGCCAACGTCCTGACTTTC.

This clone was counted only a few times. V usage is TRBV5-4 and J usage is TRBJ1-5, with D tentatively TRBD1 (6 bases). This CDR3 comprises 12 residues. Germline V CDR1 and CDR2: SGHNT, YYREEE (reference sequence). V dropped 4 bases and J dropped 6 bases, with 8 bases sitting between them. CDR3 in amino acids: CASSIGGQPQHF. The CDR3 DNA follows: TGTGCCAGCAGCATAGGGGGTCAGCCCCAGCATTTT.

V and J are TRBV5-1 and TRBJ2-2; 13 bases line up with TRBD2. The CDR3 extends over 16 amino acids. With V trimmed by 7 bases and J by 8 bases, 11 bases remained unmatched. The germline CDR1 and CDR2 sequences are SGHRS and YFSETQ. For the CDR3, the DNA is TGCGCCAGCCAAGGAATCCCGGGACTAGCGGGAGGGGAGCTGTTTTTT. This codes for CASQGIPGLAGGELFF.

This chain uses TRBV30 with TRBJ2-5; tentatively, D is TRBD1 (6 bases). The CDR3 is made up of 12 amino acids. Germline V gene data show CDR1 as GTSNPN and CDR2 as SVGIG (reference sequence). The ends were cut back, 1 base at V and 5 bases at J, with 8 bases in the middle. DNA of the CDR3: TGTGCCTGGAGTGGGACAGTGGAGACCCAGTACTTC. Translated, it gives CAWSGTVETQYF.

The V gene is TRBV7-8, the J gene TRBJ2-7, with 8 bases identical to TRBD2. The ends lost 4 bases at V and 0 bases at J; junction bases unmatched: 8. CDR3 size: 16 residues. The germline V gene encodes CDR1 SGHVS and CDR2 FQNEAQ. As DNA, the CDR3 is TGTGCCAGCAGCTCAGATAGCGGGGCGAACTCCTACGAGCAGTACTTC. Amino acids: CASSSDSGANSYEQYF.

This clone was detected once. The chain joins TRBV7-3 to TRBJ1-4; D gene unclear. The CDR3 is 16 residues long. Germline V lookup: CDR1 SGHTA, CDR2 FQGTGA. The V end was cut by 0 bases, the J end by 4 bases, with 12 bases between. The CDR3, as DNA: TGTGCCAGCAGCTTAACAAACGAGGGCCTTAATGAAAAACTGTTTTTT. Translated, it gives CASSLTNEGLNEKLFF. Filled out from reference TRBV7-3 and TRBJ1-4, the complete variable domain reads GAGVSQTPSNKVTEKGKYVELRCDPISGHTALYWYRQSLGQGPEFLIYFQGTGAADDSGLPNDRFFAVRPEGSVSTLKIQRTERGDSAVYLCASSLTNEGLNEKLFFGSGTQLSVL.

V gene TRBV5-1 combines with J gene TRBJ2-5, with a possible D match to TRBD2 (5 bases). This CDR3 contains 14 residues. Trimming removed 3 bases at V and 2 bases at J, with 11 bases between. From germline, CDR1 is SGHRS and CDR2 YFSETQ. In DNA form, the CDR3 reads TGCGCCAGCAGCTCCGGGGATTCTCAAGAGACCCAGTACTTC. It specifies CASSSGDSQETQYF.